A single sample gave rise to the 13 T cell receptor beta chains below, sequenced in a study of cytomegalovirus exposure and HLA in healthy donors. Amplification used 60 Vbeta primers and 13 Jbeta primers. TCRdb keeps only in-frame clones here, not all; method: immunoSEQ multiplex PCR. Altogether about 180,000 clones are present, roughly 80% being singletons, with the ten largest covering about 2.4%. The sequenced sample consisted of PBMCs. The source of these receptors is a male donor in good health and CMV-seronegative.

The rearrangement links TRBV29-1 to TRBJ1-2; 12 bases map to TRBD1. The V gene end was trimmed by 6 bases and the J gene end by 1 base; junction bases not matched to a gene: 9. This CDR3 region has 16 residues. The V gene's germline CDR1 is SQVTM and CDR2 ANQGSEA. The CDR3 coding sequence is TGCAGCGTCGATTACCGGGACAGGGGGCTTAACTATGGCTACACCTTC. Translating gives CSVDYRDRGLNYGYTF.

The chain links TRBV28 to TRBJ2-7; a weak D match, TRBD2 (6 bases). CDR1 is MDHEN and CDR2 is SYDVKM in the germline V gene. Trimming left V 7 bases short and J 5 bases short, with 18 bases between. The CDR3 totals 14 residues. The CDR3 loop reads CASTVGGRSHEQYF. CDR3 DNA sequence: TGTGCCAGCACAGTGGGAGGACGATCGCACGAGCAGTACTTC.

V and J are TRBV19 and TRBJ2-1, with TRBD1 matching 8 bases. With V trimmed by 4 bases and J by 3 bases, 2 bases remained unmatched. The germline V gene encodes CDR1 LNHDA and CDR2 SQIVND (reference sequence). The CDR3 is 14 amino acids. CDR3 in DNA: TGTGCCAGTAGTACACAGGGGGACTACAATGAGCAGTTCTTC. It codes for CASSTQGDYNEQFF.

This chain links TRBV9 with TRBJ2-3; 8 positions match TRBD2. CDR1 is SGDLS and CDR2 is YYNGEE in the germline V gene. The junction had 6 bases not matched to a gene; V was cut back by 1 base and J by 2 bases. The CDR3 totals 16 residues. As DNA, the CDR3 is TGTGCCAGCAGCGTAAGCGGGAGAGTATCCACAGATACGCAGTATTTT. Protein: CASSVSGRVSTDTQYF.

The chain combines TRBV13 with TRBJ2-7; 8 bases agree with TRBD2. The CDR3 consists of 13 residues. V trimming: 5 bases; J trimming: 5 bases; junction bases outside the gene matches: 5. CDR1 is PRHDT and CDR2 is FYEKMQ in the germline V gene (reference sequence). The CDR3 loop reads CASSPEAGDEQYF. The CDR3 coding sequence is TGTGCCAGCAGCCCCGAAGCGGGAGACGAGCAGTACTTC.

This clone was seen only a few times. The chain has TRBV19 and TRBJ2-7; D might be TRBD1 (6 bases). V lost 5 bases, J lost 1 base, and 12 bases lay in between. Germline V gives CDR1 LNHDA, CDR2 SQIVND (reference sequence). CDR3 size: 14 residues. Written as DNA, the CDR3 is TGTGCCAGTAGTCCGAGGACAGATTCCTACGAGCAGTACTTC. Amino acids: CASSPRTDSYEQYF. Drawing the rest from reference TRBV19 and TRBJ2-7, the complete variable domain is DGGITQSPKYLFRKEGQNVTLSCEQNLNHDAMYWYRQDPGQGLRLIYYSQIVNDFQKGDIAEGYSVSREKKESFPLTVTSAQKNPTAFYLCASSPRTDSYEQYFGPGTRLTVT.

The chain carries TRBV30 and TRBJ2-3; 8 positions agree with TRBD1. Trimming cost V 3 bases and J 1 base; bases outside gene matches: 3. The CDR3 runs 14 residues. Germline V CDR1 and CDR2: GTSNPN, SVGIG (reference sequence). The CDR3, as DNA: TGTGCCTGGAGGGTGGACAGGGGCACAGATACGCAGTATTTT. Its protein product is CAWRVDRGTDTQYF.

V usage is TRBV7-2 and J usage is TRBJ1-2; D unresolved. V dropped 1 base and J dropped 4 bases, with 16 bases sitting between them. The CDR3 is 16 residues long. The germline V gene encodes CDR1 SGHTA and CDR2 FQGNSA. The CDR3 loop is CASSLGLPGTSYGYTF. CDR3 bases: TGTGCCAGCAGCTTAGGCCTTCCAGGCACCTCCTATGGCTACACCTTC.

In this sample, this clone turned up once. The chain joins TRBV13 to TRBJ1-2; 7 bases are shared with TRBD1. The V gene's germline CDR1 is PRHDT and CDR2 FYEKMQ (reference sequence). This CDR3 has 12 residues. V gave up 3 bases and J gave up 5 bases; unmatched junction bases: 0. The CDR3 sequence is CASSLTGYGYTF. As DNA, the CDR3 is TGTGCCAGCAGCTTGACAGGGTATGGCTACACCTTC.

The V call is TRBV29-1, the J call TRBJ2-2; the match to TRBD1 covers 10 bases. The CDR3 contains 15 residues. V trimming: 4 bases; J trimming: 4 bases; junction bases outside the gene matches: 6. Germline lookup yields CDR1 SQVTM and CDR2 ANQGSEA. The DNA for the CDR3 is TGCAGCGTTGGTAGGGGACAGGGGCTCACCGGGGAGCTGTTTTTT. Translating it yields CSVGRGQGLTGELFF.

This chain joins TRBV5-1 and TRBJ2-3; 9 positions match TRBD1. The V gene end was trimmed by 4 bases and the J gene end by 4 bases; junction bases not matched to a gene: 7. Germline-derived CDR1 and CDR2 are SGHRS and YFSETQ. The CDR3 has 15 residues. The CDR3 region is CASSKTGGTADTQYF. DNA of the CDR3: TGCGCCAGCAGCAAGACAGGGGGGACTGCAGATACGCAGTATTTT.

V gene TRBV5-1 combines with J gene TRBJ1-2, with no clear D. The CDR3 runs to 15 residues. The germline V and J ends were trimmed by 4 bases and 7 bases, with 20 bases remaining between them. Per germline, CDR1 SGHRS and CDR2 YFSETQ. The CDR3 DNA is TGCGCCAGCAGCCTGTCCGGGTCGAGTGGAGGTGGCTACACCTTC. Protein: CASSLSGSSGGGYTF.

DNA of the CDR3: TGCGCCAGCAGCTTGGCTAGCGGGGGGACGGTTAGTGAGCAGTTCTTC. It encodes CASSLASGGTVSEQFF. The V call is TRBV5-1, the J call TRBJ2-1, with TRBD2 matching over 11 bases. From germline, CDR1 is SGHRS and CDR2 YFSETQ. This CDR3 contains 16 residues. The V and J ends lost 0 bases and 9 bases, in that order; junction bases with no gene match: 8.